This T cell receptor beta chain appears in the sequencing data of a study of spatial heterogeneity in lung cancer. Study-wide points: Resection saw ubiquitous expanded tumor TCRs appear in blood more than follow-up did.

In TCRdb, the 5' RACE reads were re-called with MiXCR into one record per CDR3 protein. The sample includes about 17,000 distinct CDR3 sequences, about 19% of them seen just once. As to this clonotype: As yet, its antigen is unknown.

V was pared by 5 bases and J by 8 bases, with 15 bases between. Germline V gives CDR1 SEHNR, CDR2 FQNEAQ (reference sequence). The CDR3 has 13 amino acids. Regarding time point: sample taken at primary tumor resection. Sequencing covered unsorted whole RNA taken from tumor, nontumor lung or frozen PBMC. Samples came from 60 to 75 TRACERx patients with untreated early-stage lung cancer. The sequencing here drew on PBMCs, taken at surgery. This clonotype was obtained from a male donor with early-stage non-small cell lung cancer. V and J are TRBV7-9 and TRBJ1-2; D might be TRBD1 (5 bases). CDR3 bases: TGTGCCAGCAGCCTACAGGCCCCGGAGGGCTACACCTTC. This codes for CASSLQAPEGYTF.